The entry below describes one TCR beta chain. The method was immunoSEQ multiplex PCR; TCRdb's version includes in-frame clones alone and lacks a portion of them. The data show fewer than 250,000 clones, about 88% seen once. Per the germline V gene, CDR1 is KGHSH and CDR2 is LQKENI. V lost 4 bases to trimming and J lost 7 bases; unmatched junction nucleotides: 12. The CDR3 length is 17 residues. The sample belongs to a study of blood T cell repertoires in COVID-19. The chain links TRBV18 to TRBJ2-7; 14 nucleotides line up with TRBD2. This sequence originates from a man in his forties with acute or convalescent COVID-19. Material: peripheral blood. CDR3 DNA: TGTGCCAGCTCACGGCAGGGGGGACTAGCGGGAGTAGGTGAGCAGTACTTC. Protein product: CASSRQGGLAGVGEQYF.